The TCR beta chain under discussion was sequenced for a study of identical twins. This clonotype was observed many times. The target antigen is unknown. TCRdb itself ran the 5' RACE reads through MiXCR, one entry per CDR3 protein. The table includes hundreds of thousands of distinct CDR3 sequences, 5.5% to 6.5% detected once. General study points: Twins shared beta out-of-frame sequences in excess, but this excess was weaker. Conclusions were drawn cross-sectionally by statistical analysis, without following the same donors.

Deletions cut 6 bases from V and 7 bases from J, with 13 bases between. The CDR3 consists of 13 residues. The germline V gene has CDR1 SNHLY and CDR2 FYNNEI. Material: naive T cells sorted from blood. The clonotype comes from a man aged 18 to 29 in good health. The chain uses TRBV2 and TRBJ2-1; maybe TRBD2 (5 bases). DNA of the CDR3: TGTGCCAGCAGAATCGGAGGTGGAAATGAGCAGTTCTTC. It yields the protein CASRIGGGNEQFF.